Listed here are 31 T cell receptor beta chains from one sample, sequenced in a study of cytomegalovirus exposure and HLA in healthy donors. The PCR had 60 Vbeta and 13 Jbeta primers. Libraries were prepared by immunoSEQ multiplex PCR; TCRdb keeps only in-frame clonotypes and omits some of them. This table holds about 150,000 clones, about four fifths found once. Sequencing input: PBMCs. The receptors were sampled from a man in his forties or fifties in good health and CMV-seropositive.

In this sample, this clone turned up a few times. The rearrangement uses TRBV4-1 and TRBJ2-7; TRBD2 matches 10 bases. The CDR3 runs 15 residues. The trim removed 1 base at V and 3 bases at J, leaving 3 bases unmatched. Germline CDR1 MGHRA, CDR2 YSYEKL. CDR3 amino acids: CASSQGTSGIYEQYF. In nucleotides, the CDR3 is TGCGCCAGCAGCCAAGGGACTAGCGGAATCTACGAGCAGTACTTC.

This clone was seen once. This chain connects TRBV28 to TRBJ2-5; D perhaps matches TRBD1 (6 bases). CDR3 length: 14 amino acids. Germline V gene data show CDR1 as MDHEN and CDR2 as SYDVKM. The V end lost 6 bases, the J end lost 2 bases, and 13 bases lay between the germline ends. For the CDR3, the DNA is TGTGCCAGCAGGCCAGGGACATTGCAAGAGACCCAGTACTTC. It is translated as CASRPGTLQETQYF.

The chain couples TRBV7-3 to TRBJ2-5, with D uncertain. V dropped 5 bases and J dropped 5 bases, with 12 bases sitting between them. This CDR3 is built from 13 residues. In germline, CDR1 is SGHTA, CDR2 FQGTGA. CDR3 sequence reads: CASSPGPAETQYF. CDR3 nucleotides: TGTGCCAGCAGCCCTGGTCCAGCGGAGACCCAGTACTTC.

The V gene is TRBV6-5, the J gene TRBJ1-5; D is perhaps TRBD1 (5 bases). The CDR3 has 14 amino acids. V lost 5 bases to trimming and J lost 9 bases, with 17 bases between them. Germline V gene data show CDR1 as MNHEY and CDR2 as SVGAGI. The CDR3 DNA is TGTGCCAGCAGTGAAGACACGGGTGGGGCGCCCCAGCATTTT. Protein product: CASSEDTGGAPQHF.

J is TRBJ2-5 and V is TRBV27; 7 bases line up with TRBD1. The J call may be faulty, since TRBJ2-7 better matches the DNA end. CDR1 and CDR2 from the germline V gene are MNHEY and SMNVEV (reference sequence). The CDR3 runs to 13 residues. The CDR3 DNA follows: TGTGCCAGCAGGATTACACAGGGGAGCGAGCAGTACTTC. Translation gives CASRITQGSEQYF.

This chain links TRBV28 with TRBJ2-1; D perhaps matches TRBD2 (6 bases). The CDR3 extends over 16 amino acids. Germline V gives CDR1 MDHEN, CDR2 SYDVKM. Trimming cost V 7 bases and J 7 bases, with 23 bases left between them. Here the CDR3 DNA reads TGTGCCAGCACCCGAGATCTAGCGCGTCCTGGGAATGAGCAGTTCTTC. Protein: CASTRDLARPGNEQFF.

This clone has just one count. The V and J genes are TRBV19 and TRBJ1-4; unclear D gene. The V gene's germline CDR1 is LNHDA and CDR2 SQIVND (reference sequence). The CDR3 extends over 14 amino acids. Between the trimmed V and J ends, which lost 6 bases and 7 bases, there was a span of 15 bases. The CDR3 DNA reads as TGTGCCAGTAGCATCAATCCAGCGGGTGAAAAACTGTTTTTT. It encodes CASSINPAGEKLFF. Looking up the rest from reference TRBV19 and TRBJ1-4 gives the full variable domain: DGGITQSPKYLFRKEGQNVTLSCEQNLNHDAMYWYRQDPGQGLRLIYYSQIVNDFQKGDIAEGYSVSREKKESFPLTVTSAQKNPTAFYLCASSINPAGEKLFFGSGTQLSVL.

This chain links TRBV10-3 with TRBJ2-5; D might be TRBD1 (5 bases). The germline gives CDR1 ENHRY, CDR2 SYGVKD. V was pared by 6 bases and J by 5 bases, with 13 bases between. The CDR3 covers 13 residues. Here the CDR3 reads CAISLRVMETQYF. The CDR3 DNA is TGTGCCATCAGCCTCAGGGTCATGGAGACCCAGTACTTC.

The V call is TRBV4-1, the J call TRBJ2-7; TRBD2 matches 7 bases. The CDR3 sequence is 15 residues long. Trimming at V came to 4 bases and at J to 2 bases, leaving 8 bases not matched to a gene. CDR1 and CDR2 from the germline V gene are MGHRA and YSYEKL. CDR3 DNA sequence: TGCGCCAGCAGCCGAGCCGGGACTACCACCTACGAGCAGTACTTC. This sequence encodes CASSRAGTTTYEQYF.

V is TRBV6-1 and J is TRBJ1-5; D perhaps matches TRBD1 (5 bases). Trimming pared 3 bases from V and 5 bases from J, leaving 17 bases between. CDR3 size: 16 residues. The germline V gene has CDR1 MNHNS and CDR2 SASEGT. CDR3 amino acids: CASSDRTPFEHQPQHF. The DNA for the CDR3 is TGTGCCAGCAGTGATCGGACACCGTTTGAACATCAGCCCCAGCATTTT.

CDR3 sequence reads: CAISEPRQTGDIQYF. The CDR3 DNA reads as TGTGCCATCAGTGAGCCGAGACAGACTGGGGACATTCAGTACTTC. This chain connects TRBV10-3 to TRBJ2-4; tentatively, D is TRBD1 (5 bases). This CDR3 is 15 amino acids long. Looked up from germline, CDR1 is ENHRY and CDR2 is SYGVKD. With 2 bases removed from V and 8 bases from J, the gap between germline ends came to 16 bases.

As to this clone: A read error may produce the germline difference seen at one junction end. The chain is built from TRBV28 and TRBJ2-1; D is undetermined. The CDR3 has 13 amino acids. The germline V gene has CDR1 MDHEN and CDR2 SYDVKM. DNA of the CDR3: TGTGCCAGCAGCCCCTCGACCCCGAGACATCGGCTCTTC. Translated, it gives CASSPSTPRHRLF.

The CDR3 region has the DNA TGCGCCAGCAGCACCCTAGCGGGAGGGAACTACGAGCAGTACTTC. This gives the protein CASSTLAGGNYEQYF. The rearrangement uses TRBV5-1 and TRBJ2-7; 12 positions agree with TRBD2. Germline V gene lookup returns CDR1 SGHRS and CDR2 YFSETQ. The ends lost 4 bases at V and 3 bases at J; junction bases unmatched: 5. This CDR3 is built from 15 residues. Full variable domain (rest looked up from reference TRBV5-1 and TRBJ2-7): KAGVTQTPRYLIKTRGQQVTLSCSPISGHRSVSWYQQTPGQGLQFLFEYFSETQRNKGNFPGRFSGRQFSNSRSEMNVSTLELGDSALYLCASSTLAGGNYEQYFGPGTRLTVT.

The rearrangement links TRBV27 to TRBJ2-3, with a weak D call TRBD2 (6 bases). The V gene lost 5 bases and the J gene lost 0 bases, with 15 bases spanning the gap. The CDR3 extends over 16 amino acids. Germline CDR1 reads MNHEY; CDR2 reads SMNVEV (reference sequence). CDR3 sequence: CASSIVGGASTDTQYF. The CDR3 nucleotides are TGTGCCAGCAGTATCGTCGGCGGGGCTAGCACAGATACGCAGTATTTT.

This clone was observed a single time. The CDR3 nucleotides read TGCGCCAGCAGCCCGACTAGCATCAGGACAGAGACCCAGTACTTC. It translates to CASSPTSIRTETQYF. The rearrangement links TRBV5-1 to TRBJ2-5, with TRBD2 matching over 7 bases. Germline loops: CDR1 SGHRS, CDR2 YFSETQ. J gave up 4 bases and V 4 bases, and 10 bases lay outside the gene matches. The CDR3 is made up of 15 amino acids.

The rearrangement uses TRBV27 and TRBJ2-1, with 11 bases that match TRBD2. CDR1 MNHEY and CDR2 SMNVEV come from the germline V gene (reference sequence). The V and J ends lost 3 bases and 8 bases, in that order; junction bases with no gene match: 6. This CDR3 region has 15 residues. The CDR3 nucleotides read TGTGCCAGCAGTTTGGCAACTAGCGGGAGACATGAGCAGTTCTTC. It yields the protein CASSLATSGRHEQFF.

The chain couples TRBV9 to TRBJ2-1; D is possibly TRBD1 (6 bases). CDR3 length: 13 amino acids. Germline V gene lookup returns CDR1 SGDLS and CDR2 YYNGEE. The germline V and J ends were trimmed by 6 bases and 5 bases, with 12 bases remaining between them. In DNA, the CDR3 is TGTGCCAGCAACCAGGGGAAGGACAATGAGCAGTTCTTC. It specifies CASNQGKDNEQFF.

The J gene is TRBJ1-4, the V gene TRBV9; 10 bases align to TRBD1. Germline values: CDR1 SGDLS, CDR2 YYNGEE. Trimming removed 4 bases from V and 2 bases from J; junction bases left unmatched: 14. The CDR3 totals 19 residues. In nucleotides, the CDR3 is TGTGCCAGCAGCCCAAGGACAGGGGGATTCGTAGGCACTAATGAAAAACTGTTTTTT. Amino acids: CASSPRTGGFVGTNEKLFF.

The CDR3 is CASSTRGRETQYF. In nucleotides, the CDR3 is TGTGCCAGTAGTACCCGAGGGCGGGAGACCCAGTACTTC. The chain employs TRBV19 and TRBJ2-5; a weak D match, TRBD2 (5 bases). The CDR3 is 13 amino acids. Germline values: CDR1 LNHDA, CDR2 SQIVND (reference sequence). Trimming removed 4 bases from V and 5 bases from J, with 11 bases in between.

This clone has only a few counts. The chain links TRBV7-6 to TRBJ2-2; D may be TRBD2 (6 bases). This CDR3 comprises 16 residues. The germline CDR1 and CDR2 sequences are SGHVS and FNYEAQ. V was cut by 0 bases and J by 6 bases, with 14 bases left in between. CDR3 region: CASSLAAGRTAGELFF. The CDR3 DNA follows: TGTGCCAGCAGCTTAGCGGCGGGACGGACGGCCGGGGAGCTGTTTTTT.

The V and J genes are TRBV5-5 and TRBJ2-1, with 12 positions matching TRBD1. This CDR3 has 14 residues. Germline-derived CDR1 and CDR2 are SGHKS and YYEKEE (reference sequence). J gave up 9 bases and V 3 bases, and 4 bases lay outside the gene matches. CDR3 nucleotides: TGTGCCAGCAGCTCGGGACAGGGGGCTATTGAGCAGTTCTTC. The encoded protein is CASSSGQGAIEQFF. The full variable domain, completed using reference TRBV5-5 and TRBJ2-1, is DAGVTQSPTHLIKTRGQQVTLRCSPISGHKSVSWYQQVLGQGPQFIFQYYEKEERGRGNFPDRFSARQFPNYSSELNVNALLLGDSALYLCASSSGQGAIEQFFGPGTRLTVL.

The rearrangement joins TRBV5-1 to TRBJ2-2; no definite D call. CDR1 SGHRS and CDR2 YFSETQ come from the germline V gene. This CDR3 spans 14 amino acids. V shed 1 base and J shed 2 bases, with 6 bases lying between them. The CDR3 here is CASSLTVNTGELFF. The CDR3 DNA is TGCGCCAGCAGCTTGACGGTCAACACCGGGGAGCTGTTTTTT. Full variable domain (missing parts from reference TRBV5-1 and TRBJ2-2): KAGVTQTPRYLIKTRGQQVTLSCSPISGHRSVSWYQQTPGQGLQFLFEYFSETQRNKGNFPGRFSGRQFSNSRSEMNVSTLELGDSALYLCASSLTVNTGELFFGEGSRLTVL.

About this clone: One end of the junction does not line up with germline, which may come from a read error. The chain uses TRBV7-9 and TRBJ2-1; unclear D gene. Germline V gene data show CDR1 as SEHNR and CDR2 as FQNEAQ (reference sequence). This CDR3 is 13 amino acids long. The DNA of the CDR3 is TGTTCCAGCAGCTTCGGTGGGCCCAATGAGCAGTTCTTC. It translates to CSSSFGGPNEQFF. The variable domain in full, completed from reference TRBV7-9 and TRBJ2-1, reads DTGVSQNPRHKITKRGQNVTFRCDPISEHNRLYWYRQTLGQGPEFLTYFQNEAQLEKSRLLSDRFSAERPKGSFSTLEIQRTEQGDSAMYLCSSSFGGPNEQFFGPGTRLTVL.

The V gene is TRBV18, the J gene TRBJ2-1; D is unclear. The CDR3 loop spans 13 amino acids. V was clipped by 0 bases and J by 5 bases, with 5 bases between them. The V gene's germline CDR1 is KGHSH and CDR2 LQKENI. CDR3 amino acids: CASSPPVDNEQFF. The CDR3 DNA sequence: TGTGCCAGCTCACCACCGGTAGACAATGAGCAGTTCTTC.

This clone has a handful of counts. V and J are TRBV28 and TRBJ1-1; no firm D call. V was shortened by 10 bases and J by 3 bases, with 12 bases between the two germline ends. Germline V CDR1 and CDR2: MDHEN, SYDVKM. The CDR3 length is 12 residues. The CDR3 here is CATTTVYTEAFF. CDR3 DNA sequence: TGTGCCACCACAACAGTGTACACTGAAGCTTTCTTT.

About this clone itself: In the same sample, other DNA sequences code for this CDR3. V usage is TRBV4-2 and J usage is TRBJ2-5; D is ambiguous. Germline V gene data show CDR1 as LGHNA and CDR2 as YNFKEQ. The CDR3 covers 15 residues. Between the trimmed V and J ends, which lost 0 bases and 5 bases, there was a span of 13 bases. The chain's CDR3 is CASSQDGGLQETQYF. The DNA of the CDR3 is TGTGCCAGCAGCCAAGATGGCGGCCTCCAGGAGACCCAGTACTTC.

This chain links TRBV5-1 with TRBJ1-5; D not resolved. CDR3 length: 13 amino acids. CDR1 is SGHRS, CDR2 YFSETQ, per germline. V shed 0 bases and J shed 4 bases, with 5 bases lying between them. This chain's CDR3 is CASSLEPNQPQHF. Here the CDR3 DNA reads TGCGCCAGCAGCTTGGAGCCTAATCAGCCCCAGCATTTT.

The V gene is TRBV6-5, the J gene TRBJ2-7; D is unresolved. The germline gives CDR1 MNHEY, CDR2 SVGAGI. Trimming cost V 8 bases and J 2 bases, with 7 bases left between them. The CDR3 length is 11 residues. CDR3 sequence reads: CASERTYEQYF. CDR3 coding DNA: TGTGCCAGCGAGAGGACCTACGAGCAGTACTTC.

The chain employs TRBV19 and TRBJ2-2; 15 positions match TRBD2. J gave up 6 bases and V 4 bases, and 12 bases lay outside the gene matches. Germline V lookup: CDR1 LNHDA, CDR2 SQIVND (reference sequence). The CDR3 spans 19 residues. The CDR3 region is CASSTRTSGRAFYAGELFF. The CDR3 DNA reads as TGTGCCAGTAGTACAAGGACTAGCGGGAGGGCCTTTTACGCCGGGGAGCTGTTTTTT.

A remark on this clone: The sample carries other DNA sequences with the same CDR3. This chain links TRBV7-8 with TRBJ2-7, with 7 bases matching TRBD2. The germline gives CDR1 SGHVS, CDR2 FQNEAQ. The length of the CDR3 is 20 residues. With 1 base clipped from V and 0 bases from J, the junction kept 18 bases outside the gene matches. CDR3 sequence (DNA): TGTGCCAGCAGCTTAGGTCCCCCGGCGGGGACTATACCCCTCTCCTACGAGCAGTACTTC. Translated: CASSLGPPAGTIPLSYEQYF.

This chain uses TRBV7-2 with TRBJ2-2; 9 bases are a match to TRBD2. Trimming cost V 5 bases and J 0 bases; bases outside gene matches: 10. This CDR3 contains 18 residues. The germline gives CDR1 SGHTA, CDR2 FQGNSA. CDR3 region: CASSISGSIASNTGELFF. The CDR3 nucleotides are TGTGCCAGCAGCATTAGCGGGAGCATTGCTTCGAACACCGGGGAGCTGTTTTTT. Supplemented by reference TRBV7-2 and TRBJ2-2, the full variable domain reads GAGVSQSPSNKVTEKGKDVELRCDPISGHTALYWYRQSLGQGLEFLIYFQGNSAPDKSGLPSDRFSAERTGGSVSTLTIQRTQQEDSAVYLCASSISGSIASNTGELFFGEGSRLTVL.